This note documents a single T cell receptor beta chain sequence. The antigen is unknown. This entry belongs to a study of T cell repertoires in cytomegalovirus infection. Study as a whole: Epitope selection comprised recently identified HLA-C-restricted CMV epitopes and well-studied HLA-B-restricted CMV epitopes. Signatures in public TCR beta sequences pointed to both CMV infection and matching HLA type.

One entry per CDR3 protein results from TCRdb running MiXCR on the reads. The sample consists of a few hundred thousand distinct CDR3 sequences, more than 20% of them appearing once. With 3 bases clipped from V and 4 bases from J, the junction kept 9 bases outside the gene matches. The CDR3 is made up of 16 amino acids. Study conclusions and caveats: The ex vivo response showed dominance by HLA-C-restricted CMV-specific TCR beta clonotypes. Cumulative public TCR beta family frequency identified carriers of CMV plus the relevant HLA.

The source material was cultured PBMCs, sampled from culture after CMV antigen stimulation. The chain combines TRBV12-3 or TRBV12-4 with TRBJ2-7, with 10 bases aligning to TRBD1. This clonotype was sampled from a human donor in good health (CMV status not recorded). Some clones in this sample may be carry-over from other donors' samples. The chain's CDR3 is CASSFRSGQGVYEQYF. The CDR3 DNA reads TGTGCCAGCAGTTTTAGGTCCGGACAGGGGGTATACGAGCAGTACTTC.